This TCR beta chain was identified during a study of CD8+CD57+ T cells in acquired aplastic anemia. TCR beta VDJ and CDR3 profiles were obtained from a genomic DNA template. TCRdb reprocessed the reads via MiXCR and lists one record per CDR3 protein. The table has 75,000 to 90,000 distinct CDR3 sequences, more than 40% seen once. In its sample, this clonotype was seen many times. V lost 0 bases to trimming and J lost 5 bases, with 5 bases between them. This CDR3 contains 13 residues. Germline-derived CDR1 and CDR2 are SEHNR and FQNEAQ (reference sequence). Material: sorted CD4+, CD8+, or CD8+CD57+ T cells (not recorded which) from PBMCs. The source is a human donor in good health, serving as a control. The chain joins TRBV7-9 to TRBJ2-1; no clear D. CDR3 nucleotides: TGTGCCAGCAGCTTAGCGGGAAACAATGAGCAGTTCTTC. Translation gives CASSLAGNNEQFF. The variable domain in full, completed from reference TRBV7-9 and TRBJ2-1, reads DTGVSQNPRHKITKRGQNVTFRCDPISEHNRLYWYRQTLGQGPEFLTYFQNEAQLEKSRLLSDRFSAERPKGSFSTLEIQRTEQGDSAMYLCASSLAGNNEQFFGPGTRLTVL.